The rows below give T cell receptor beta chains drawn from one sample of a study of T cell responses to AZD1222 COVID-19 vaccine. Assay: immunoSEQ multiplex PCR; the TCRdb copy retains only in-frame clones and omits some. The sample carries some 150,000 clones, around nine tenths recorded once. The sequencing here drew on peripheral blood, taken on day 0 of AZD1222 vaccination. All receptors come from an adult in good health. CDR3s include the opening cysteine and the closing phenylalanine or tryptophan. The D gene is left open where the match is weak. Expanded clones get a size class; other rows say once, few or many, or leave the size out.

d_gene: TRBD1; v_gene: TRBV18; j_gene: TRBJ2-5; abundance: -; len: 13; CDR3aa: CASSTGGLGTQYF; CDR3nt: TGTGCCAGCTCCACAGGGGGACTGGGGACCCAGTACTTC
d_gene: TRBD1; v_gene: TRBV3-1/TRBV3-2; j_gene: TRBJ1-1; abundance: -; len: 13; CDR3aa: CASSQKDREDAFF; CDR3nt: TGTGCCAGCAGCCAAAAGGACAGGGAGGATGCTTTCTTT
d_gene: TRBD1; v_gene: TRBV29-1; j_gene: TRBJ1-5; abundance: -; len: 13; CDR3aa: CSVVAGGGQPQHF; CDR3nt: TGCAGCGTTGTAGCAGGGGGAGGTCAGCCCCAGCATTTT
d_gene: -; v_gene: TRBV6-5; j_gene: TRBJ1-1; abundance: once; len: 14; CDR3aa: CASQGEGDGTEAFF; CDR3nt: TGTGCCAGCCAAGGGGAAGGGGATGGCACTGAAGCTTTCTTT
d_gene: -; v_gene: TRBV5-4; j_gene: TRBJ2-7; abundance: -; len: 12; CDR3aa: CASSDTDYEQYF; CDR3nt: TGTGCCAGCTCGGACACAGACTACGAGCAGTACTTC
d_gene: -; v_gene: TRBV6-2/TRBV6-3; j_gene: TRBJ2-1; abundance: -; len: 15; CDR3aa: CASSNGGQPYNEQFF; CDR3nt: TGTGCCAGCAGCAACGGGGGACAGCCCTACAATGAGCAGTTCTTC
d_gene: TRBD2; v_gene: TRBV27; j_gene: TRBJ2-1; abundance: -; len: 14; CDR3aa: CASSPAGGGREQFF; CDR3nt: TGTGCCAGCAGTCCAGCGGGAGGGGGTAGGGAGCAGTTCTTC
d_gene: -; v_gene: TRBV6-2/TRBV6-3; j_gene: TRBJ2-2; abundance: few; len: 12; CDR3aa: CASSYSPGELFF; CDR3nt: TGTGCCAGCAGTTACAGTCCCGGGGAGCTGTTTTTT
d_gene: TRBD1; v_gene: TRBV7-2; j_gene: TRBJ1-3; abundance: -; len: 16; CDR3aa: CASSPPGQGTGNTIYF; CDR3nt: TGTGCCAGCAGCCCACCGGGACAGGGGACAGGAAACACCATATATTTT
d_gene: -; v_gene: TRBV4-1; j_gene: TRBJ2-5; abundance: -; len: 13; CDR3aa: CASSQFPPETQYF; CDR3nt: TGCGCCAGCAGCCAGTTCCCCCCAGAGACCCAGTACTTC
d_gene: -; v_gene: TRBV14; j_gene: TRBJ2-1; abundance: -; len: 14; CDR3aa: CASSGLAFYNEQFF; CDR3nt: TGTGCCAGCAGCGGCCTAGCGTTCTACAATGAGCAGTTCTTC
d_gene: -; v_gene: TRBV15; j_gene: TRBJ2-3; abundance: -; len: 13; CDR3aa: CATRWGNTDTQYF; CDR3nt: TGTGCCACCAGATGGGGGAACACAGATACGCAGTATTTT
d_gene: -; v_gene: TRBV6-7; j_gene: TRBJ1-1; abundance: -; len: 16; CDR3aa: CASSYPTTIMNTEAFF; CDR3nt: TGTGCCAGCAGTTACCCGACAACCATCATGAACACTGAAGCTTTCTTT
d_gene: -; v_gene: TRBV9; j_gene: TRBJ2-1; abundance: -; len: 13; CDR3aa: CASSVGRGGEQFF; CDR3nt: TGTGCCAGCAGCGTAGGCAGGGGAGGTGAGCAGTTCTTC
d_gene: -; v_gene: TRBV15; j_gene: TRBJ1-2; abundance: -; len: 14; CDR3aa: CATSSGDKYYGYTF; CDR3nt: TGTGCCACCAGCAGCGGGGACAAATACTATGGCTACACCTTC
d_gene: -; v_gene: TRBV5-1; j_gene: TRBJ1-6; abundance: -; len: 14; CDR3aa: CASSPTGHNSPLHF; CDR3nt: TGCGCCAGCAGCCCGACAGGCCATAATTCACCCCTCCACTTT
d_gene: -; v_gene: TRBV10-3; j_gene: TRBJ2-7; abundance: -; len: 15; CDR3aa: CAIQRELATWYEQYF; CDR3nt: TGTGCCATTCAGAGGGAACTAGCAACTTGGTACGAGCAGTACTTC
d_gene: -; v_gene: TRBV18; j_gene: TRBJ1-1; abundance: -; len: 14; CDR3aa: CASSPSSRLAEAFF; CDR3nt: TGTGCCAGCTCACCCTCTTCGCGGCTTGCTGAAGCTTTCTTT
d_gene: TRBD1; v_gene: TRBV6-1; j_gene: TRBJ1-5; abundance: -; len: 15; CDR3aa: CASSEAGQGTEAQHF; CDR3nt: TGTGCCAGCAGTGAAGCAGGACAGGGGACGGAGGCCCAGCATTTT
d_gene: -; v_gene: TRBV9; j_gene: TRBJ2-1; abundance: -; len: 13; CDR3aa: CASSVNAKGEQFF; CDR3nt: TGTGCCAGCAGCGTGAACGCCAAGGGTGAGCAGTTCTTC
d_gene: -; v_gene: TRBV29-1; j_gene: TRBJ2-7; abundance: -; len: 11; CDR3aa: CSGRDGYEQYF; CDR3nt: TGCAGCGGGCGGGACGGCTACGAGCAGTACTTC
d_gene: -; v_gene: TRBV24-1; j_gene: TRBJ2-2; abundance: few; len: 15; CDR3aa: CATSDPHLNTGELFF; CDR3nt: TGTGCCACCAGTGATCCTCATCTGAACACCGGGGAGCTGTTTTTT
d_gene: -; v_gene: TRBV29-1; j_gene: TRBJ2-2; abundance: -; len: 12; CDR3aa: CSVERGTGELFF; CDR3nt: TGCAGCGTTGAACGGGGCACCGGGGAGCTGTTTTTT
d_gene: TRBD2; v_gene: TRBV19; j_gene: TRBJ2-1; abundance: -; len: 15; CDR3aa: CASSRVRGGRSEQFF; CDR3nt: TGTGCCAGTAGTCGGGTGCGGGGGGGCCGGAGTGAGCAGTTCTTC
d_gene: -; v_gene: TRBV7-8; j_gene: TRBJ2-7; abundance: -; len: 14; CDR3aa: CASSLVQGSSEQYF; CDR3nt: TGTGCCAGCAGCTTAGTACAGGGCTCGAGTGAGCAGTACTTC
d_gene: -; v_gene: TRBV7-2; j_gene: TRBJ2-5; abundance: -; len: 15; CDR3aa: CASSIQVRLGETQYF; CDR3nt: TGTGCCAGCAGCATTCAAGTTCGCCTCGGGGAGACCCAGTACTTC
d_gene: -; v_gene: TRBV19; j_gene: TRBJ1-1; abundance: -; len: 11; CDR3aa: CASSVDTEAFF; CDR3nt: TGTGCCAGTTCGGTGGACACTGAAGCTTTCTTT
d_gene: -; v_gene: TRBV11-2; j_gene: TRBJ1-1; abundance: -; len: 12; CDR3aa: CASSSFEEGAFF; CDR3nt: TGTGCCAGCAGCTCCTTTGAAGAAGGGGCTTTCTTT
d_gene: -; v_gene: TRBV6-2/TRBV6-3; j_gene: TRBJ2-6; abundance: -; len: 16; CDR3aa: CASSYSQISGANVLTF; CDR3nt: TGTGCCAGCAGTTACTCGCAGATCTCTGGGGCCAACGTCCTGACTTTC
d_gene: TRBD1; v_gene: TRBV18; j_gene: TRBJ1-2; abundance: once; len: 15; CDR3aa: CASSPGQLLHYGYTF; CDR3nt: TGTGCCAGCTCACCGGGACAGCTATTACACTATGGCTACACCTTC
d_gene: -; v_gene: TRBV9; j_gene: TRBJ1-2; abundance: -; len: 12; CDR3aa: CASSRGVYGYTF; CDR3nt: TGTGCCAGCAGCAGGGGGGTCTATGGCTACACCTTC
d_gene: -; v_gene: TRBV9; j_gene: TRBJ1-3; abundance: -; len: 18; CDR3aa: CASSVERDGRHSGNTIYF; CDR3nt: TGTGCCAGCAGCGTAGAAAGGGACGGGCGTCACTCTGGAAACACCATATATTTT
d_gene: -; v_gene: TRBV12-3/TRBV12-4; j_gene: TRBJ2-1; abundance: -; len: 13; CDR3aa: CASSLDRVDEQFF; CDR3nt: TGTGCCAGCAGTTTAGACAGGGTTGATGAGCAGTTCTTC
d_gene: -; v_gene: TRBV9; j_gene: TRBJ1-2; abundance: once; len: 16; CDR3aa: CASSAGAGQGNYGYTF; CDR3nt: TGTGCCAGCAGCGCGGGGGCAGGGCAGGGGAACTATGGCTACACCTTC
d_gene: -; v_gene: TRBV10-3; j_gene: TRBJ1-2; abundance: -; len: 13; CDR3aa: CAGRGNDFSGYTF; CDR3nt: TGTGCCGGTCGGGGGAACGACTTTTCCGGCTACACCTTC
d_gene: -; v_gene: TRBV6-2/TRBV6-3; j_gene: TRBJ2-5; abundance: few; len: 13; CDR3aa: CASSYATRGTQYF; CDR3nt: TGTGCCAGCAGTTACGCGACTAGGGGGACCCAGTACTTC
d_gene: -; v_gene: TRBV6-4; j_gene: TRBJ1-1; abundance: few; len: 14; CDR3aa: CASSATAMNTEAFF; CDR3nt: TGTGCCAGCAGTGCTACAGCGATGAACACTGAAGCTTTCTTT
d_gene: -; v_gene: TRBV5-6; j_gene: TRBJ1-1; abundance: -; len: 13; CDR3aa: CASSRDGYPEAFF; CDR3nt: TGTGCCAGCAGCCGAGACGGGTACCCTGAAGCTTTCTTT
d_gene: -; v_gene: TRBV5-4; j_gene: TRBJ1-1; abundance: -; len: 13; CDR3aa: CASSYRGATEAFF; CDR3nt: TGTGCCAGCAGCTATAGGGGGGCCACTGAAGCTTTCTTT
d_gene: -; v_gene: TRBV12-3/TRBV12-4; j_gene: TRBJ2-7; abundance: -; len: 11; CDR3aa: CASGTSYEQYF; CDR3nt: TGTGCCAGCGGGACGTCCTACGAGCAGTACTTC
d_gene: TRBD2; v_gene: TRBV7-9; j_gene: TRBJ2-7; abundance: -; len: 16; CDR3aa: CASSLATSGRGDEQYF; CDR3nt: TGTGCCAGCAGCTTAGCAACTAGCGGGAGAGGCGACGAGCAGTACTTC
d_gene: -; v_gene: TRBV11-2; j_gene: TRBJ2-7; abundance: -; len: 13; CDR3aa: CASSLIDTYEQYF; CDR3nt: TGTGCCAGCAGCTTGATCGATACCTACGAGCAGTACTTC
d_gene: TRBD1; v_gene: TRBV19; j_gene: TRBJ1-5; abundance: -; len: 15; CDR3aa: CASSWGQGLNQPQHF; CDR3nt: TGTGCCAGTAGTTGGGGACAGGGGTTAAATCAGCCCCAGCATTTT
d_gene: -; v_gene: TRBV5-1; j_gene: TRBJ1-4; abundance: -; len: 14; CDR3aa: CASSPAEGSEKLFF; CDR3nt: TGCGCCAGCAGCCCGGCGGAAGGGAGTGAAAAACTGTTTTTT
d_gene: TRBD1; v_gene: TRBV4-1; j_gene: TRBJ1-1; abundance: -; len: 16; CDR3aa: CASSQDRRGPWTEAFF; CDR3nt: TGCGCCAGCAGCCAAGATAGGAGGGGGCCTTGGACTGAAGCTTTCTTT
d_gene: -; v_gene: TRBV4-1; j_gene: TRBJ1-6; abundance: -; len: 14; CDR3aa: CASSQDFRGSPLHF; CDR3nt: TGCGCCAGCAGCCAAGACTTCCGCGGTTCACCCCTCCACTTT
d_gene: -; v_gene: TRBV6-6; j_gene: TRBJ2-1; abundance: once; len: 15; CDR3aa: CASSYSETSSNEQFF; CDR3nt: TGTGCCAGCAGTTACTCCGAGACTTCCTCCAATGAGCAGTTCTTC
d_gene: -; v_gene: TRBV28; j_gene: TRBJ1-5; abundance: -; len: 18; CDR3aa: CASSETGLLYYSNQPQHF; CDR3nt: TGTGCCAGCAGCGAGACGGGCCTCTTATACTATAGCAATCAGCCCCAGCATTTT
d_gene: -; v_gene: TRBV7-8; j_gene: TRBJ1-5; abundance: -; len: 13; CDR3aa: CASSLTSGQPQHF; CDR3nt: TGTGCCAGCAGCTTAACTTCGGGACAGCCCCAGCATTTT
d_gene: -; v_gene: TRBV28; j_gene: TRBJ1-1; abundance: -; len: 20; CDR3aa: CASSLVYSWGRLLVDPEAFF; CDR3nt: TGTGCCAGCAGTTTAGTTTACTCTTGGGGGAGGCTTCTGGTGGACCCTGAAGCTTTCTTT
d_gene: -; v_gene: TRBV19; j_gene: TRBJ1-2; abundance: -; len: 11; CDR3aa: CASRKGNGYTF; CDR3nt: TGTGCCAGTAGAAAAGGGAATGGCTACACCTTC
d_gene: TRBD2; v_gene: TRBV18; j_gene: TRBJ2-1; abundance: -; len: 14; CDR3aa: CASAASGQGDEQFF; CDR3nt: TGTGCCAGCGCTGCTAGCGGGCAAGGGGATGAGCAGTTCTTC
d_gene: -; v_gene: TRBV2; j_gene: TRBJ1-5; abundance: -; len: 14; CDR3aa: CASSDRGSNQPQHF; CDR3nt: TGTGCCAGCAGTGACAGGGGTAGCAATCAGCCCCAGCATTTT
d_gene: -; v_gene: TRBV7-2; j_gene: TRBJ1-6; abundance: once; len: 17; CDR3aa: CASSLAAGNHHNSPLHF; CDR3nt: TGTGCCAGCAGCTTAGCGGCAGGGAATCATCATAATTCACCCCTCCACTTT
d_gene: TRBD1; v_gene: TRBV7-9; j_gene: TRBJ2-3; abundance: -; len: 16; CDR3aa: CASSLRTGAFGDTQYF; CDR3nt: TGTGCCAGCAGCCTAAGGACAGGGGCTTTCGGGGATACGCAGTATTTT
d_gene: TRBD1; v_gene: TRBV29-1; j_gene: TRBJ2-1; abundance: -; len: 13; CDR3aa: CSVGTDRPHEQFF; CDR3nt: TGCAGCGTCGGGACGGACAGGCCCCATGAGCAGTTCTTC
d_gene: -; v_gene: TRBV6-5; j_gene: TRBJ1-1; abundance: -; len: 16; CDR3aa: CASSYGFGGEGAEAFF; CDR3nt: TGTGCCAGCAGTTACGGGTTTGGGGGGGAAGGCGCTGAAGCTTTCTTT
d_gene: TRBD2; v_gene: TRBV7-3; j_gene: TRBJ2-3; abundance: -; len: 15; CDR3aa: CASSLFSGFSDTQYF; CDR3nt: TGTGCCAGCAGCTTATTTAGCGGGTTCTCGGATACGCAGTATTTT
d_gene: -; v_gene: TRBV27; j_gene: TRBJ2-7; abundance: -; len: 16; CDR3aa: CASSLSFLASSYEQYF; CDR3nt: TGTGCCAGCAGTTTATCGTTCCTAGCGAGCTCCTACGAGCAGTACTTC
d_gene: TRBD2; v_gene: TRBV11-2; j_gene: TRBJ2-1; abundance: -; len: 16; CDR3aa: CASRPISGRAVDEQFF; CDR3nt: TGTGCCAGCAGACCCATCAGCGGGAGGGCCGTGGATGAGCAGTTCTTC